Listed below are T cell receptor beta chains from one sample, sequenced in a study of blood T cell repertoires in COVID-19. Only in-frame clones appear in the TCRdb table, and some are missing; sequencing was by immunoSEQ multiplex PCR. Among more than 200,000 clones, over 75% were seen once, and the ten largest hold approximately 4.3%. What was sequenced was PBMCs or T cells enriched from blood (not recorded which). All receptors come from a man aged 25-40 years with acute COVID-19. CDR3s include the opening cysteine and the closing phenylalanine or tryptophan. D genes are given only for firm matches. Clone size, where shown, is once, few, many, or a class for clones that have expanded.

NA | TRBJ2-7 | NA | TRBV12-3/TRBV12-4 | TGTGCCAGCAGTTTAGAACAGGCCTACGAGCAGTACTTC | CASSLEQAYEQYF
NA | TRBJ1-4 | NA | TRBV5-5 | TGTGCCAGCAGCTTGGAGGAGAGTTTTAATGAAAAACTGTTTTTT | CASSLEESFNEKLFF
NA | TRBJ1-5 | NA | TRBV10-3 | TGTGCCATCAGTGACCAACAGCCTTATAGCAATCAGCCCCAGCATTTT | CAISDQQPYSNQPQHF
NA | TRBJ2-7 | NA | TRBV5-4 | TGTGCCAGCAGCTTAAGGACAGCTTACGAGCAGTACTTC | CASSLRTAYEQYF
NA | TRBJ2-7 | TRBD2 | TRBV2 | TGTGCCAGCAGGGAGCGGGGGGGCCAGTACGAGCAGTACTTC | CASRERGGQYEQYF
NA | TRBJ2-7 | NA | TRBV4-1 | TGCGCCAGCAGCCAAGTTTGGAGGGGCTACGAGCAGTACTTC | CASSQVWRGYEQYF
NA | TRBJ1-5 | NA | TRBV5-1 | TGCGCCAGCAGCCCGGAGGGGACTGTTCAGCCCCAGCATTTT | CASSPEGTVQPQHF
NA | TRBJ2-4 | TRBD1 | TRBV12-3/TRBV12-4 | TGTGCCAGCAGTGACCGGGACAGGGGCATTCAGTACTTC | CASSDRDRGIQYF
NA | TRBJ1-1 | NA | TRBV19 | TGTGCCAGTAGTACCCCCGGGGGCACTGAAGCTTTCTTT | CASSTPGGTEAFF
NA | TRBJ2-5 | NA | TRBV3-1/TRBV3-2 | TGTGCCAGCAGGCCGTCTTCCGGTCAAGAGACCCAGTACTTC | CASRPSSGQETQYF
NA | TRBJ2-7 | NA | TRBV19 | TGTGCCAGTAGCTTACAGGGCTTCGAGCAGTACTTC | CASSLQGFEQYF
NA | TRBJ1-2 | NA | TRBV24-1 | TGTGCCACCCCAGGGACTAACTATGGCTACACCTTC | CATPGTNYGYTF
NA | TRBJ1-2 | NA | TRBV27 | TGTGCCAGCAGTTTAGGGGGGGGGCGCAACTATGGCTACACCTTC | CASSLGGGRNYGYTF
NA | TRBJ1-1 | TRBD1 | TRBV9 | TGTGCCAGCAGCGCCCGACAGGGAGGACTGAACACTGAAGCTTTCTTT | CASSARQGGLNTEAFF
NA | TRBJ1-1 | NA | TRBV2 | TGTGCCAGCACCCAGAGGGGGTCAGGAGAGAACACTGAAGCTTTCTTT | CASTQRGSGENTEAFF
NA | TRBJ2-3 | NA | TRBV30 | TGTGCCTGGAGTTCGGGGGTGACGAACACAGATACGCAGTATTTT | CAWSSGVTNTDTQYF
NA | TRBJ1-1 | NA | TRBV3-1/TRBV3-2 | TGTGCCAGCAGCCAGGGACTTCTCAACACTGAAGCTTTCTTT | CASSQGLLNTEAFF
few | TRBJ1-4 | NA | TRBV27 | TGTGCCAGCAGTTTGCAGAAATCTAATGAAAAACTGTTTTTT | CASSLQKSNEKLFF
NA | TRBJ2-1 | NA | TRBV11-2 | TGTGCCAGCAGCCCCCTGCGGGCCTCGGACAATGAGCAGTTCTTC | CASSPLRASDNEQFF
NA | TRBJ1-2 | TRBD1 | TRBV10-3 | TGTGCCATCAGGGGGGGGACAGGGGCCCTCTACGGCTACACCTTC | CAIRGGTGALYGYTF
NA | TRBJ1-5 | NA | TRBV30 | TGTGCCTGGAGTAGAGGGTCGAGCAGCAATCAGCCCCAGCATTTT | CAWSRGSSSNQPQHF